These 27 T cell receptor beta chains share one sample of origin, sequenced in a study of T cell changes during pregnancy in multiple sclerosis. Produced via immunoSEQ multiplex PCR; TCRdb's table is partial and in-frame only. The sample yields 38,000 or so clones, about 91% seen once. Sample: CD8+ T cells from peripheral blood mononuclear cells, taken before pregnancy. The receptors were sampled from a female donor with multiple sclerosis, enrolled in a pregnancy study.

This rearrangement joins TRBV19 to TRBJ2-1; D possibly corresponds to TRBD2 (6 bases). CDR1 is LNHDA and CDR2 is SQIVND in the germline V gene (reference sequence). This CDR3 is built from 13 residues. Trimming took 3 bases from V and 4 from J, leaving 7 bases between them. CDR3 region: CASSIGLYNEQFF. The CDR3 bases are TGTGCCAGTAGTATCGGACTATACAATGAGCAGTTCTTC.

The J gene is TRBJ1-4, the V gene TRBV27; possible D gene TRBD1, 6 bases. Trimming stripped 6 bases from V and 3 bases from J, with 11 bases between. The V gene's germline CDR1 is MNHEY and CDR2 SMNVEV (reference sequence). The CDR3 extends over 14 amino acids. CDR3 loop: CASSRTGSNEKLFF. The CDR3 nucleotides read TGTGCCAGCAGCAGAACAGGGTCTAATGAAAAACTGTTTTTT.

The chain has TRBV2 and TRBJ2-2, with 7 bases aligning to TRBD2. CDR3 length equals 13 residues. J gave up 6 bases and V 2 bases, and 0 bases lay outside the gene matches. CDR1 SNHLY and CDR2 FYNNEI come from the germline V gene. The CDR3 nucleotides read TGTGCCAGCAGTGAACTAGCGGCCGGGGAGCTGTTTTTT. Translating it yields CASSELAAGELFF. The full variable domain, completed using reference TRBV2 and TRBJ2-2, is EPEVTQTPSHQVTQMGQEVILRCVPISNHLYFYWYRQILGQKVEFLVSFYNNEISEKSEIFDDQFSVERPDGSNFTLKIRSTKLEDSAMYFCASSELAAGELFFGEGSRLTVL.

The chain carries TRBV4-1 and TRBJ1-4, with a weak D call TRBD1 (5 bases). Germline CDR1 is MGHRA and CDR2 is YSYEKL. This CDR3 contains 13 residues. V lost 1 base and J lost 14, with 14 bases in between. CDR3 loop: CASSQGESTVLFF. The CDR3 region has the DNA TGCGCCAGCAGCCAAGGCGAATCGACAGTCCTGTTTTTT.

This chain joins TRBV6-1 and TRBJ1-2; D ambiguous. The germline V gene has CDR1 MNHNS and CDR2 SASEGT. The germline V and J ends were trimmed by 1 base and 4 bases, with 10 bases remaining between them. CDR3 length: 14 residues. CDR3 coding DNA: TGTGCCAGCAGTGAAGTGGGGAGCGGCTATGGCTACACCTTC. It specifies CASSEVGSGYGYTF.

The chain links TRBV5-4 to TRBJ2-3, with 10 nucleotides matching TRBD2. There are 16 residues in the CDR3. Per the germline V gene, CDR1 is SGHNT and CDR2 is YYREEE (reference sequence). V shed 5 bases and J 0 bases; nucleotides not matched to a gene: 6. The chain's CDR3 is CASRPTSGASTDTQYF. The CDR3 nucleotides read TGTGCCAGCAGACCAACTAGCGGGGCTAGCACAGATACGCAGTATTTT.

The chain is built from TRBV5-8 and TRBJ2-2; TRBD1 matches at 7 bases. V lost 4 bases to trimming and J lost 4 bases; unmatched junction nucleotides: 19. CDR1 is SGHTS and CDR2 is YDEGEE in the germline V gene. CDR3 size: 19 residues. CDR3 nucleotides: TGTGCCAGCAGCCCTCCCACCCTCTCGACAGGGTGGTTCACCGGGGAGCTGTTTTTT. Its protein is CASSPPTLSTGWFTGELFF.

The V call is TRBV2, the J call TRBJ2-7; tentatively, D is TRBD2 (6 bases). From germline, CDR1 is SNHLY and CDR2 FYNNEI. This CDR3 is built from 13 residues. V was cut by 8 bases and J by 4 bases, with 15 bases left in between. CDR3 region: CASDRRGSYEQYF. The CDR3 DNA reads as TGTGCCAGCGACCGACGGGGGTCGTACGAGCAGTACTTC.

V and J are TRBV27 and TRBJ2-7, with D possibly TRBD1 on 5 matching bases. Deletions cut 6 bases from V and 2 bases from J, with 23 bases between. Per the germline V gene, CDR1 is MNHEY and CDR2 is SMNVEV (reference sequence). This CDR3 is 17 amino acids long. The CDR3 coding sequence is TGTGCCAGCAGCCAAATTATTGGACAACCTAAACCCTACGAGCAGTACTTC. It translates to CASSQIIGQPKPYEQYF.

The sample holds one count of this clone. V gene TRBV11-3 combines with J gene TRBJ2-1, with D maybe TRBD2 (5 bases). Germline assignment: CDR1 SGHNT and CDR2 YENEEA. The CDR3 is made up of 13 amino acids. Trimming cost V 0 bases and J 9 bases, with 9 bases left between them. The CDR3 bases are TGTGCCAGCAGCTTAGACGGAGGAAGTGAGCAGTTCTTC. It encodes CASSLDGGSEQFF.

This chain connects TRBV6-5 to TRBJ2-1; TRBD2 aligns across 7 bases. The CDR3 is made up of 12 amino acids. V was pared by 6 bases and J by 9 bases, with 5 bases of the junction left unmatched. Germline V lookup: CDR1 MNHEY, CDR2 SVGAGI. CDR3 DNA: TGTGCCAGCAGGAGCGGGACCCTTGAGCAGTTCTTC. Residues: CASRSGTLEQFF.

The chain couples TRBV9 to TRBJ2-7; 7 nucleotides line up with TRBD2. The CDR3 is 14 residues long. With V trimmed by 2 bases and J by 6 bases, 8 bases remained unmatched. From germline, CDR1 is SGDLS and CDR2 YYNGEE. CDR3 region: CASSVDRTSGEQYF. CDR3 DNA sequence: TGTGCCAGCAGCGTCGATCGGACTAGTGGCGAGCAGTACTTC.

This clone has just a few counts. The CDR3 loop reads CAIADVASYEQYF. CDR3 nucleotide sequence: TGTGCCATAGCCGACGTAGCTTCTTACGAGCAGTACTTC. The chain uses TRBV28 and TRBJ2-7, with D hard to call. The CDR3 consists of 13 residues. The V end was cut by 10 bases, the J end by 4 bases, with 17 bases between. CDR1 and CDR2 from the germline V gene are MDHEN and SYDVKM.

V usage is TRBV5-4 and J usage is TRBJ2-7; 8 nucleotides match TRBD1. The CDR3 has 14 residues. In germline, CDR1 is SGHNT, CDR2 YYREEE (reference sequence). V shed 4 bases and J 3 bases; nucleotides not matched to a gene: 6. The CDR3: CASSPGTGGYEQYF. The DNA for the CDR3 is TGTGCCAGCAGCCCCGGGACAGGTGGCTACGAGCAGTACTTC.

The chain recombines TRBV6-1 with TRBJ2-1; 8 nucleotides line up with TRBD1. Trimming cost V 4 bases and J 0 bases; bases outside gene matches: 5. Per germline, CDR1 MNHNS and CDR2 SASEGT. CDR3 size: 16 residues. This CDR3 reads CASSATGAPSYNEQFF. The CDR3 region has the DNA TGTGCCAGCAGTGCGACAGGGGCCCCCTCCTACAATGAGCAGTTCTTC.

This clone showed up just a few times. The genes are TRBV11-2 and TRBJ2-7; 7 nucleotides align to TRBD2. This CDR3 has 16 amino acids. V was pared by 3 bases and J by 4 bases, with 12 bases of the junction left unmatched. From germline, CDR1 is SGHAT and CDR2 FQNNGV. The DNA of the CDR3 is TGTGCCAGCAGCTTCCTAACCAGGCTAGCGGAGTACGAGCAGTACTTC. Translated: CASSFLTRLAEYEQYF.

J is TRBJ1-1 and V is TRBV13, with 8 bases identical to TRBD1. V trimming: 5 bases; J trimming: 7 bases; junction bases outside the gene matches: 9. This CDR3 is built from 14 residues. Germline V gene lookup returns CDR1 PRHDT and CDR2 FYEKMQ (reference sequence). The CDR3 DNA follows: TGTGCCAGCAGCCGGGGGCAGGGGGCAGATGAAGCTTTCTTT. As protein: CASSRGQGADEAFF.

V and J are TRBV6-1 and TRBJ1-1, with 11 bases matching TRBD1. V lost 2 bases and J lost 6; bases outside the gene matches: 2. Germline V lookup: CDR1 MNHNS, CDR2 SASEGT. CDR3 length: 14 residues. CDR3 sequence reads: CASSERGQGAEAFF. CDR3 coding DNA: TGTGCCAGCAGTGAACGGGGACAGGGGGCTGAAGCTTTCTTT.

The rearrangement uses TRBV11-2 and TRBJ1-4, with a tentative D call TRBD1 (5 bases). Between the trimmed V and J ends, which lost 1 base and 1 base, there was a span of 7 bases. The germline V gene has CDR1 SGHAT and CDR2 FQNNGV. The CDR3 extends over 15 amino acids. DNA for the CDR3: TGTGCCAGCAGCTTAGTAGGGGTAACTAATGAAAAACTGTTTTTT. Its protein product is CASSLVGVTNEKLFF.

This clone was picked up a small number of times. The chain links TRBV5-1 to TRBJ2-3; TRBD2 aligns across 13 bases. Germline V gene lookup returns CDR1 SGHRS and CDR2 YFSETQ. J was trimmed by 3 bases and V by 5 bases; bases with no gene match: 9. The CDR3 sequence is 17 residues long. The CDR3 coding sequence is TGCGCCAGCAGTCCAACTCGACTAGCGGGAGGTACAGATACGCAGTATTTT. It codes for CASSPTRLAGGTDTQYF.

The chain uses TRBV14 and TRBJ2-1; the D gene is possibly TRBD1 (8 bases). This CDR3 is built from 16 residues. V was clipped by 0 bases and J by 7 bases, with 16 bases between them. Germline V lookup: CDR1 SGHDN, CDR2 FVKESK. CDR3 in amino acids: CASSQDRTGRENEQFF. In nucleotides, the CDR3 is TGTGCCAGCAGCCAAGACCGGACAGGGCGGGAGAATGAGCAGTTCTTC.

The chain employs TRBV28 and TRBJ1-1; 8 bases agree with TRBD1. The CDR3 length is 15 residues. Germline V gene data show CDR1 as MDHEN and CDR2 as SYDVKM. Germline trimming cut 5 bases from V and 2 bases from J; bases unmatched to any gene: 7. In DNA, the CDR3 is TGTGCCAGCAGTCGCACGGGACAGGTCAACACTGAAGCTTTCTTT. Translated, it gives CASSRTGQVNTEAFF.

The chain is built from TRBV4-1 and TRBJ1-4; D possibly corresponds to TRBD1 (6 bases). Germline loops: CDR1 MGHRA, CDR2 YSYEKL. V was clipped by 2 bases and J by 8 bases, with 6 bases between them. The CDR3 contains 12 residues. Here the CDR3 reads CASSQRGEKLFF. CDR3 DNA: TGCGCCAGCAGCCAAAGGGGGGAAAAACTGTTTTTT.

In nucleotides, the CDR3 is TGTGCCAGCAGCCCCCCCGGGACTAGCGGGAGCTTAGAGCCCTACGAGCAGTACTTC. Translation gives CASSPPGTSGSLEPYEQYF. V gene TRBV9 combines with J gene TRBJ2-7, with 14 bases identical to TRBD2. The germline V gene encodes CDR1 SGDLS and CDR2 YYNGEE. The CDR3 sequence is 19 residues long. The ends lost 4 bases at V and 2 bases at J; junction bases unmatched: 14. Combining the CDR3 with reference TRBV9 and TRBJ2-7 gives the whole variable domain DSGVTQTPKHLITATGQRVTLRCSPRSGDLSVYWYQQSLDQGLQFLIQYYNGEERAKGNILERFSAQQFPDLHSELNLSSLELGDSALYFCASSPPGTSGSLEPYEQYFGPGTRLTVT.

V and J are TRBV6-1 and TRBJ2-7; 9 bases match TRBD2. Germline assignment: CDR1 MNHNS and CDR2 SASEGT. The CDR3 has 16 amino acids. J was trimmed by 1 base and V by 2 bases; bases with no gene match: 6. DNA for the CDR3: TGTGCCAGCAGTGAATACCGCGGGGGGGATTCCTACGAGCAGTACTTC. It encodes CASSEYRGGDSYEQYF.

This chain joins TRBV7-9 and TRBJ2-5, with 8 bases matching TRBD2. V shed 3 bases, J shed 5 bases, and the junction held 11 bases outside the gene matches. The CDR3 sequence is 16 residues long. CDR1 is SEHNR, CDR2 FQNEAQ, per germline (reference sequence). CDR3 protein: CASSFTTGLERETQYF. The CDR3 nucleotides are TGTGCCAGCAGCTTCACGACGGGACTAGAGAGGGAGACCCAGTACTTC.

V and J are TRBV29-1 and TRBJ2-7, with 9 bases lining up with TRBD1. The CDR3 spans 15 residues. Germline V gene data show CDR1 as SQVTM and CDR2 as ANQGSEA. V trimming: 5 bases; J trimming: 1 base; junction bases outside the gene matches: 9. Here the CDR3 DNA reads TGCAGCGTTTCGACAGGGGGGATGGGGTCCTACGAGCAGTACTTC. This sequence encodes CSVSTGGMGSYEQYF.